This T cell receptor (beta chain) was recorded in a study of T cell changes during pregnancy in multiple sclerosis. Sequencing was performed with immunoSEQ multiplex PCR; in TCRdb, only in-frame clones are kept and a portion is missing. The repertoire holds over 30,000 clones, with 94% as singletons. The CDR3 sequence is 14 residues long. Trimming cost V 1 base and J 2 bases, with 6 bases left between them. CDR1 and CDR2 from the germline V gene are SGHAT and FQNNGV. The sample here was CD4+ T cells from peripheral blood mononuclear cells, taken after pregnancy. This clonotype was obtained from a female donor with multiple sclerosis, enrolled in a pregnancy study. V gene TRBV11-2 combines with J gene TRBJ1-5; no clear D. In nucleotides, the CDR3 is TGTGCCAGCAGCTTAGGATTAGGCAATCAGCCCCAGCATTTT. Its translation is CASSLGLGNQPQHF.